The sequence of this T cell receptor beta chain was determined in a study of T cell changes during pregnancy in multiple sclerosis. Assay used: immunoSEQ multiplex PCR; TCRdb lists only in-frame clones, some missing. In the table there are about 73,000 clones, more than 80% of which are singletons. This CDR3 is built from 15 residues. The V end was cut by 4 bases, the J end by 0 bases, with 12 bases between. The germline V gene encodes CDR1 SGHTA and CDR2 FQGNSA. This chain uses TRBV7-2 with TRBJ1-1, with D maybe TRBD1 (5 bases). This TCR came from a female donor in good health, enrolled as a control in a pregnancy study. The material sequenced was peripheral blood, taken in the second trimester of pregnancy. As DNA, the CDR3 is TGTGCCAGCAGCTCCTTGGGGGGAATGAACACTGAAGCTTTCTTT. Translating it yields CASSSLGGMNTEAFF.